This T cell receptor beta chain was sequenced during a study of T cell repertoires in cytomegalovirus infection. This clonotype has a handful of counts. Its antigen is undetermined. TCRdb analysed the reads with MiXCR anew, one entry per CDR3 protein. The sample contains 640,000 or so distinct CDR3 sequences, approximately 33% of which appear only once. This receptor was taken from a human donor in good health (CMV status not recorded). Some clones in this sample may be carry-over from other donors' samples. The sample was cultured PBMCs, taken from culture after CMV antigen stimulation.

The CDR3 nucleotides are TGTGCCAGCAGTACCGGTGGGGAAGCTTTCTTT. Translated, it gives CASSTGGEAFF. The chain has TRBV6-2 or TRBV6-3 and TRBJ1-1, with D hard to call. Germline loops: CDR1 MNHEY, CDR2 SVGEGT. The CDR3 loop spans 11 amino acids. V lost 5 bases and J lost 8, with 9 bases in between.